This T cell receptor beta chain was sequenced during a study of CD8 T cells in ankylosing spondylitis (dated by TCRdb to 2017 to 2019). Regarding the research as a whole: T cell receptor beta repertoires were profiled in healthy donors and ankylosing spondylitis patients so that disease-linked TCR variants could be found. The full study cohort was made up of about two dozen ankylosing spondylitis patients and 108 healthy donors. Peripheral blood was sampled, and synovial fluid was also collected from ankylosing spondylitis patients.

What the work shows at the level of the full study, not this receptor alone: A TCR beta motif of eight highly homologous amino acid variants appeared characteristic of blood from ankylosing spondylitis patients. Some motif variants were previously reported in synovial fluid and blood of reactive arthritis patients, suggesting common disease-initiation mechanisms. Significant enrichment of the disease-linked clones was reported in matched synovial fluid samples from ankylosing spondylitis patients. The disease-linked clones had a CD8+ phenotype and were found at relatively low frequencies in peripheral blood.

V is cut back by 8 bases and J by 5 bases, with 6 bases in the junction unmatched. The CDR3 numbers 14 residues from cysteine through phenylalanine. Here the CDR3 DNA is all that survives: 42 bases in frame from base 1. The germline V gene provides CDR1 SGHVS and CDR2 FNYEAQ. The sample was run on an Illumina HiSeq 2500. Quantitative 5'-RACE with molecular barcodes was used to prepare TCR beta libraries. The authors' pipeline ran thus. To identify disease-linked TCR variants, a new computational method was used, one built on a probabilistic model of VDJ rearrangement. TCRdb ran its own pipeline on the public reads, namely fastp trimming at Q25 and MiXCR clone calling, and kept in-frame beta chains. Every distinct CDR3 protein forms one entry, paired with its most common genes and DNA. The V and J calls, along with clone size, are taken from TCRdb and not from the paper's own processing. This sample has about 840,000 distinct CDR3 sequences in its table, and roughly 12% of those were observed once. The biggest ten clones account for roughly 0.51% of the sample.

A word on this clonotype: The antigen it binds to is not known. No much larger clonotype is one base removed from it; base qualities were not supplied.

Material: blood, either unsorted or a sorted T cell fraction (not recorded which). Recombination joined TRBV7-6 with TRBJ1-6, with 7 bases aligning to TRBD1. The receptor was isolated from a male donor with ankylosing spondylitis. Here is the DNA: TGTGCCAGCGGCTGGGGGACAGATAATTCACCCCTCCACTTT. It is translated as CASGWGTDNSPLHF.